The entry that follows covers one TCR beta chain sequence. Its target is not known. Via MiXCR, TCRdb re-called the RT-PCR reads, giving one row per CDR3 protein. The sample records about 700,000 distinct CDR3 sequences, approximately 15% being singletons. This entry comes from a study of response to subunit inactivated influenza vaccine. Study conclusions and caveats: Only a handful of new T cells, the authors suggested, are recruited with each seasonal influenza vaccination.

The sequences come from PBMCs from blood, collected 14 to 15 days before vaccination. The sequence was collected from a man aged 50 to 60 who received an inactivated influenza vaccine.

DNA of the CDR3: TGTGCCAGTAGTCCTCAGACAGGGAGCTTCACAGATACGCAGTATTTT. Translated: CASSPQTGSFTDTQYF. The V and J genes are TRBV19 and TRBJ2-3; 7 nucleotides agree with TRBD1. The CDR3 covers 16 residues. From germline, CDR1 is LNHDA and CDR2 SQIVND (reference sequence). Trimming removed 5 bases from V and 2 bases from J; junction bases left unmatched: 10. Full variable domain (remainder filled in from reference TRBV19 and TRBJ2-3): DGGITQSPKYLFRKEGQNVTLSCEQNLNHDAMYWYRQDPGQGLRLIYYSQIVNDFQKGDIAEGYSVSREKKESFPLTVTSAQKNPTAFYLCASSPQTGSFTDTQYFGPGTRLTVL.